These 10 T cell receptor beta chains share one sample of origin, sequenced in a study. One entry per CDR3 protein results from TCRdb running MiXCR on the RT-PCR reads. This sample has approximately 720,000 distinct CDR3 sequences, with 14% found just once. The source material was memory CD4+ T cells from blood. These receptors were taken from a female donor in good health, serving as a healthy control.

The V and J genes are TRBV27 and TRBJ2-7; D remains unclear. This CDR3 comprises 11 residues. V was pared by 7 bases and J by 9 bases, with 13 bases between. Per germline, CDR1 MNHEY and CDR2 SMNVEV (reference sequence). The CDR3 loop reads CASNDRGRQYF. CDR3 bases: TGTGCCAGCAACGACCGAGGAAGGCAGTACTTC.

This clonotype has a single count. This chain links TRBV4-2 with TRBJ2-1; TRBD2 agrees at 10 bases. Trimming took 0 bases from V and 3 from J; bases not matched to a gene: 5. Germline CDR1 LGHNA, CDR2 YNFKEQ. The CDR3 spans 17 residues. CDR3 nucleotides: TGTGCCAGCAGCCAAGATGGAGCGGGAGGGTTCTACAATGAGCAGTTCTTC. This encodes CASSQDGAGGFYNEQFF.

This clonotype was recorded many times. This chain uses TRBV5-1 with TRBJ2-1, with TRBD2 matching over 8 bases. V shed 0 bases and J 9 bases; nucleotides not matched to a gene: 8. CDR1 SGHRS and CDR2 YFSETQ come from the germline V gene. The CDR3 is made up of 15 amino acids. CDR3: CASSLGQRESSEQFF. For the CDR3, the DNA is TGCGCCAGCAGCTTGGGACAGCGGGAGAGTAGTGAGCAGTTCTTC. The full variable domain, rest sourced from reference TRBV5-1 and TRBJ2-1, is KAGVTQTPRYLIKTRGQQVTLSCSPISGHRSVSWYQQTPGQGLQFLFEYFSETQRNKGNFPGRFSGRQFSNSRSEMNVSTLELGDSALYLCASSLGQRESSEQFFGPGTRLTVL.

This clonotype was observed many times. The J gene is TRBJ2-7, the V gene TRBV20-1; no definite D call. The germline V gene encodes CDR1 DFQATT and CDR2 SNEGSKA (reference sequence). V lost 3 bases to trimming and J lost 0 bases, with 6 bases between them. The CDR3 is 12 residues long. The CDR3 sequence: CSARRSSYEQYF. For the CDR3, the DNA is TGCAGTGCTAGGAGAAGCTCCTACGAGCAGTACTTC.

Ten or more counts support this clonotype. The gene calls are TRBV7-9 and TRBJ2-3, with D possibly TRBD2 on 6 matching bases. The V end lost 4 bases, the J end lost 1 base, and 24 bases lay between the germline ends. Germline values: CDR1 SEHNR, CDR2 FQNEAQ (reference sequence). The CDR3 consists of 19 residues. The CDR3 region is CASSSRGASAYSRTDTQYF. In DNA, the CDR3 is TGTGCCAGCAGCTCCCGCGGGGCTAGCGCCTATTCCCGCACAGATACGCAGTATTTT.

This clonotype was seen a few times. The V call is TRBV5-1, the J call TRBJ1-5, with a possible D match to TRBD1 (5 bases). The CDR3 contains 15 residues. Trimming took off 0 bases at V and 3 bases at J, with 10 bases between the two ends. Germline CDR1 is SGHRS and CDR2 is YFSETQ. This CDR3 reads CASSLGPGTNQPQHF. The CDR3 DNA reads as TGCGCCAGCAGCTTGGGTCCCGGGACCAATCAGCCCCAGCATTTT.

This clonotype was seen a few times. The genes are TRBV28 and TRBJ1-1; a possible D gene is TRBD1 (6 bases). Trimming removed 5 bases from V and 5 bases from J, with 18 bases in between. From germline, CDR1 is MDHEN and CDR2 SYDVKM. This CDR3 spans 15 amino acids. The CDR3 spells CASSNPTGRGTEAFF. Written as DNA, the CDR3 is TGTGCCAGCAGTAACCCCACAGGGAGAGGAACTGAAGCTTTCTTT.

This chain connects TRBV2 to TRBJ2-2; weak D call: TRBD1 (6 bases). CDR1 and CDR2 (germline): SNHLY, FYNNEI. V was pared by 1 base and J by 4 bases, with 13 bases between. CDR3 length: 16 residues. CDR3 sequence reads: CASSEDRVGVTGELFF. DNA of the CDR3: TGTGCCAGCAGTGAAGACAGGGTCGGGGTCACCGGGGAGCTGTTTTTT.

This clonotype was seen a handful of times. The chain uses TRBV5-1 and TRBJ2-2; D is unclear. Deletions cut 0 bases from V and 4 bases from J, with 16 bases between. Germline CDR1 is SGHRS and CDR2 is YFSETQ. The CDR3 is 17 residues long. This CDR3 reads CASSLEPLDHSTGELFF. For the CDR3, the DNA is TGCGCCAGCAGCTTGGAGCCACTGGACCACAGCACCGGGGAGCTGTTTTTT.

The table lists this clonotype with many counts. The gene calls are TRBV10-3 and TRBJ2-1; 10 nucleotides line up with TRBD2. The CDR3 is made up of 17 amino acids. Germline-derived CDR1 and CDR2 are ENHRY and SYGVKD. V lost 9 bases and J lost 1; bases outside the gene matches: 12. This chain's CDR3 is CAISGASGRGSYNEQFF. CDR3 nucleotides: TGTGCCATTAGCGGGGCTAGCGGGAGAGGGTCCTACAATGAGCAGTTCTTC.